The clone carrying this T cell receptor (beta chain) was counted many times. Germline V gives CDR1 KGHSH, CDR2 LQKENI. V lost 2 bases to trimming and J lost 5 bases, with 9 bases between them. This CDR3 has 13 amino acids. TCRdb analysed the RT-PCR reads with MiXCR anew, one entry per CDR3 protein. Here the sample spans more than 600,000 distinct CDR3 sequences, around 14% being singletons. Sequenced input: memory CD4+ T cells from blood. The clonotype originates from a female donor in good health, serving as a healthy control. The chain carries TRBV18 and TRBJ2-5, with D tentatively TRBD2 (5 bases). The CDR3 bases are TGTGCCAGCTCACCAGAGGGCAGGGAGACCCAGTACTTC. This codes for CASSPEGRETQYF.